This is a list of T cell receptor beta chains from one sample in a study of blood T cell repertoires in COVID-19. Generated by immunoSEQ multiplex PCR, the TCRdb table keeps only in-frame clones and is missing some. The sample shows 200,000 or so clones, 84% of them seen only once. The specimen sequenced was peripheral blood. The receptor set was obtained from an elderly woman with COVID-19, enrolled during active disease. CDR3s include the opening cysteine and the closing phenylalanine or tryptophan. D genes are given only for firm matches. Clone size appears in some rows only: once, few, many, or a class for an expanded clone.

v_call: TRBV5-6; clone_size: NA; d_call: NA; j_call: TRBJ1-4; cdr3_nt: TGTGCCAGCAGCTTGATCAGGGGAAGCAATGGAAAACTGTTTTTT; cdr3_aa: CASSLIRGSNGKLFF
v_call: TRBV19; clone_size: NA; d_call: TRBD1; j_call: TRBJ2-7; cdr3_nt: TGTGCCAGTAGTCCCCGGGACAGGGAGGCCGAGCAGTACTTC; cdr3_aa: CASSPRDREAEQYF
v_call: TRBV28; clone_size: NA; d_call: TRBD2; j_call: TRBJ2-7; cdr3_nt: TGTGCCAGCAGTCCGCCGGGACTAGCGGGCTACGAGCAGTACTTC; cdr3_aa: CASSPPGLAGYEQYF
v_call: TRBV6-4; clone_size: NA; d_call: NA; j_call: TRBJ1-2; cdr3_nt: TGTGCCAGCAGTGACTCGCCCACCGCGGCTGTAGACAGGTCTGTGCGCTATGGCTACACCTTC; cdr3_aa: CASSDSPTAAVDRSVRYGYTF
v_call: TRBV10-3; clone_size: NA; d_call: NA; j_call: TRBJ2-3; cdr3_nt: TGTGCCATCAGTGATCCGGGACTCCTATCGCCCACAGATACGCAGTATTTT; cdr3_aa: CAISDPGLLSPTDTQYF
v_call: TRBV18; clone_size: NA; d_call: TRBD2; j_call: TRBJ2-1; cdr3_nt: TGTGCCAGCTCACCCCTCTTAGCGGGGGCAGGCTACAATGAGCAGTTCTTC; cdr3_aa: CASSPLLAGAGYNEQFF
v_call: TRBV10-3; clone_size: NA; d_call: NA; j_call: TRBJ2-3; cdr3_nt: TGTGCCATCAGTGAGTCCCGGGGTAGGGCAGATACGCAGTATTTT; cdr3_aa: CAISESRGRADTQYF
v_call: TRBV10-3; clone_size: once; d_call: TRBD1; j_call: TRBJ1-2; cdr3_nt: TGTGCCATCACCAGGACAGGAGAAGAGTATGGCTACACCTTC; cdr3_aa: CAITRTGEEYGYTF
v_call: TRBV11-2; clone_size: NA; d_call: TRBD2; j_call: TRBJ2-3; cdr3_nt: TGTGCCAGCAGCCCTAGCACTAGCGGGGAAAATACGCAGTATTTT; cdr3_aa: CASSPSTSGENTQYF
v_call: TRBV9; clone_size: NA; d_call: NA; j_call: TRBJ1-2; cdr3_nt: TGTGCCAGCAGCGTAGACGGGGCCGGGGGGGCGAACTATGGCTACACCTTC; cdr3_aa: CASSVDGAGGANYGYTF